Included here is one T cell receptor (beta chain) sequence, with context. No antigen is known for it. Base qualities are missing; no much larger clone stands one base away. The CDR3 runs 15 amino acids, cysteine and phenylalanine included. The entry retains the CDR3 DNA only, 45 bases that are in frame from base 1. The V end loses 7 bases and the J end loses 0 bases, and a stretch of 13 bases separates them. The germline V gene (reference sequence) supplies CDR1 MNHNY and CDR2 SVGAGI. The sample comes from a study of blood T cell repertoires in COVID-19 (dated by TCRdb to the early 2020s). In the study overall: The collaborator samples originated in the United States, Italy and Spain and spanned the acute and convalescent phases of COVID-19. The prospective study material was composed of cDNA or gDNA derived from T cells, B-cell-depleted T cells, or PBMCs. Subjects who had been exposed to COVID-19, were actively infected with it, or had recovered from it provided the deeply sampled blood TCRbeta repertoires that made up the dataset. The repertoires were released in a freely available public database intended as a resource for research on the immune response to SARS-CoV-2. The samples were drawn from the first 160 participants of the ongoing ImmuneRACE study and from 1,254 subjects provided by 6 global collaborators. Nearly every sample came with metadata listing a de-identified subject ID, COVID-19 status, age in years and sex. HLA class I and class II types, where available, came from metadata supplied by the sample provider rather than from assay-based typing.

In the prospective study, participants were roughly 18 to 95 years old, resided in under 30 geographic areas of the United States, and were enrolled through a virtual design. In the prospective study, cohorts were assigned on the basis of participant-reported clinical history obtained from a screening survey and a study questionnaire. In the prospective study, mobile phlebotomists collected whole blood, serum and a nasopharyngeal or oropharyngeal swab from each participant. Additional blood draws and questionnaires over a 2-month period could optionally be provided by prospective study participants. Before DNA extraction, prospective study blood samples were shipped either frozen or at room temperature. Broad study findings and their caveats: How much clinical and demographic metadata was included differed by source and by participant, and the metadata was provided uncurated.

The immunoSEQ Assay, a bias-controlled multiplex PCR, was used to amplify TCRbeta CDR3 regions from genomic DNA. The authors processed their data as follows. Within the assay, amplification of reference gene primers was used to estimate how many nucleated cells each sample contained. To quantify the absolute abundance of each unique TCRbeta CDR3 rearrangement, sequence reads were collapsed and filtered. For each sample, productive Simpson clonality was calculated as the square root of Simpson's diversity index across productive rearrangements. The clones in this table, taken by TCRdb from immuneACCESS, are in-frame only. Not every clone is retained; where verified, under half of the shortfall comes from an unresolved V gene, and the cause of the rest is unknown. V and J calls and clone size are as listed in that table; D and trimming were resolved from the DNA. Within this sample are a few hundred thousand clones, with roughly nine tenths of them counted one time only. Clones ranked in the top ten supply 1% to 1.5% of the sample.

The sequenced sample consisted of PBMCs or T cells enriched from blood (not recorded which). The TCR sequence derives from a human donor in a cohort exposed to, infected with or recovered from COVID-19 (not recorded which). The donor label of this sample is uncertain. The chain employs TRBV6-6 and TRBJ2-4; TRBD2 could be the D gene, as 5 bases match. The CDR3 reads as follows: CASTQRARAKNIQYF. Here is the DNA: TGTGCCAGCACTCAGAGGGCCCGAGCCAAAAACATTCAGTACTTC.